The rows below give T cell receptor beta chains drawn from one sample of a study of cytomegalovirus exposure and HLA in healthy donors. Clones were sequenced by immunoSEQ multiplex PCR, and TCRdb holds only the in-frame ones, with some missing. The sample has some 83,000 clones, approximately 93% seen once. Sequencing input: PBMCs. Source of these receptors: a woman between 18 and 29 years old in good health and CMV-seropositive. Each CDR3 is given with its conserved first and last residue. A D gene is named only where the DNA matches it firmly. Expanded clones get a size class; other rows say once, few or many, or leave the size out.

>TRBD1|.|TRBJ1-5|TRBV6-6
CASRSGGDNQPQHF
TGTGCCAGCAGATCAGGGGGAGACAATCAGCCCCAGCATTTT
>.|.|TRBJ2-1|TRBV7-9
CASSLGGTTYNEQFF
TGTGCCAGCAGCCTGGGGGGGACAACATACAATGAGCAGTTCTTC
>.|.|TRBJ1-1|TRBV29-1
CSVVRGNTEAFF
TGCAGCGTTGTCAGGGGGAACACTGAAGCTTTCTTT
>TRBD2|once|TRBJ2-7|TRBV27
CASSQGDPGLASEEQYF
TGTGCCAGCAGCCAAGGGGACCCGGGACTAGCTTCAGAAGAGCAGTACTTC
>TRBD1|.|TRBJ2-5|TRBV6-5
CASSLRTGKETQYF
TGTGCCAGCAGTCTCCGGACAGGGAAAGAGACCCAGTACTTC
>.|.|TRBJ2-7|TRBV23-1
CASRALYEQYF
TGCGCCAGCAGAGCCCTCTACGAGCAGTACTTC
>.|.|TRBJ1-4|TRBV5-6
CASSLVSSGGEKLFF
TGTGCCAGCAGCTTGGTTTCGTCCGGGGGTGAAAAACTGTTTTTT
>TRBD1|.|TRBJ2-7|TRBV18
CASSPWLPGGPYEQYF
TGTGCCAGCTCACCATGGCTCCCAGGGGGACCCTACGAGCAGTACTTC
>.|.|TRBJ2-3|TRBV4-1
CASSQGSIGLAKTDTQYF
TGCGCCAGCAGCCAAGGAAGCATTGGGTTAGCGAAAACAGATACGCAGTATTTT
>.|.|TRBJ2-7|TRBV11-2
CASSPLYEQYF
TGTGCCAGCAGCCCCCTCTACGAGCAGTACTTC
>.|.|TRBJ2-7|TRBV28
CASSATYEQYF
TGTGCCAGCAGCGCTACTTACGAGCAGTACTTC
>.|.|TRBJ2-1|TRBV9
CASSLGGTYNEQFF
TGTGCCAGCAGCCTAGGAGGTACCTACAATGAGCAGTTCTTC
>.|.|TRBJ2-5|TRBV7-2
CASAAVVGETQYF
TGTGCCAGCGCCGCGGTTGTCGGGGAGACCCAGTACTTC
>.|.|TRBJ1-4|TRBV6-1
CASSEPRRRDEKLFF
TGTGCCAGCAGTGAACCAAGGCGCAGGGATGAAAAACTGTTTTTT
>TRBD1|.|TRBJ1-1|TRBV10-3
CAISEQAQGAMNTEAFF
TGTGCCATCAGTGAGCAGGCACAGGGGGCTATGAACACTGAAGCTTTCTTT
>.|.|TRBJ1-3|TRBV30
CAWSKGTGNTIYF
TGTGCCTGGAGTAAGGGGACTGGAAACACCATATATTTT
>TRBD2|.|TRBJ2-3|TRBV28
CASSLRLAGSWGDTQYF
TGTGCCAGCAGTTTAAGACTAGCGGGTTCATGGGGGGATACGCAGTATTTT
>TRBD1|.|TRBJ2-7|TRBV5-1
CASSKGQDGNEQYF
TGCGCCAGCAGCAAGGGACAGGACGGTAACGAGCAATACTTC
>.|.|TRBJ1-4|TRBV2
CASSDGVNEKLFF
TGTGCCAGCAGTGACGGGGTTAATGAAAAACTGTTTTTT
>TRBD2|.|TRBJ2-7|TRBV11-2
CASSLVAGGSDEQYF
TGTGCCAGCAGCTTAGTGGCGGGGGGTAGCGACGAGCAGTACTTC
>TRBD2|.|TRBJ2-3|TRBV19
CASSFSGSTDTQYF
TGTGCCAGTAGTTTTAGCGGGAGCACAGATACGCAGTATTTT
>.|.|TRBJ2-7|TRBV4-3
CASSQEATQGSSYEQYF
TGCGCCAGCAGCCAAGAGGCGACACAGGGCAGCTCCTACGAGCAGTACTTC
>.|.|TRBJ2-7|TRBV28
CASRPFGATQYEQYF
TGTGCCAGCAGGCCGTTTGGGGCCACGCAATACGAGCAGTACTTC
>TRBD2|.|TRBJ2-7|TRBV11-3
CASSLVLAGEGSYEQYF
TGTGCCAGCAGCTTAGTCTTAGCGGGGGAGGGATCCTACGAGCAGTACTTC
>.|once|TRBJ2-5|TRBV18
CASSPSEAGIGAVEETQYF
TGTGCCAGCTCACCATCCGAGGCAGGGATTGGGGCAGTGGAAGAGACCCAGTACTTC
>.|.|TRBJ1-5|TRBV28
CASSFVWPQHF
TGTGCCAGCAGTTTCGTGTGGCCCCAGCATTTT
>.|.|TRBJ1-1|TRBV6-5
CASSYHGTNMNTEAFF
TGTGCCAGCAGTTACCACGGGACAAACATGAACACTGAAGCTTTCTTT
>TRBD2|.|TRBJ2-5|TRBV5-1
CASSLDLAGGRGETQYF
TGCGCCAGCAGCTTGGACCTAGCGGGGGGGCGTGGGGAGACCCAGTACTTC
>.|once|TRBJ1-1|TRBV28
CASSLGGGSSEAFF
TGTGCCAGCAGTTTAGGCGGGGGGAGTTCTGAAGCTTTCTTT
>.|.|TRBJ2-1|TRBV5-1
CASGIAAPSANEQFF
TGCGCCAGCGGGATAGCGGCCCCCTCAGCAAATGAGCAGTTCTTC
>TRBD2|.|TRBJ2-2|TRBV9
CASSVDIAGGAGELFF
TGTGCCAGCAGCGTAGACATAGCGGGAGGGGCCGGGGAGCTGTTTTTT
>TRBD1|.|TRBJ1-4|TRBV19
CASSIPQGPLEKLFF
TGTGCCAGTAGTATCCCACAGGGGCCCCTGGAAAAACTGTTTTTT
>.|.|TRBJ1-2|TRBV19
CASSSGQNNGYTF
TGTGCCAGTAGTAGTGGACAGAACAATGGCTACACCTTC
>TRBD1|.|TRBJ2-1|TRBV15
CATSSLNRGLNEQFF
TGTGCCACCAGCAGCCTAAACAGGGGTCTCAATGAGCAGTTCTTC
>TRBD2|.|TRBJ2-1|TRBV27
CASSSRLANYNEQFF
TGTGCCAGCAGCTCACGACTAGCAAACTACAATGAGCAGTTCTTC
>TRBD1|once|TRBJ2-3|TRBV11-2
CASSWTGSSTDTQYF
TGTGCCAGCAGCTGGACAGGGTCTAGCACAGATACGCAGTATTTT
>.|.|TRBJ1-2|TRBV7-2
CASSLNAGLGGYTF
TGTGCCAGCAGCTTAAATGCAGGGCTGGGAGGCTACACCTTC
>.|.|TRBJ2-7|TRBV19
CASSMRTRLTYEQYF
TGTGCCAGTAGTATGCGGACACGTTTAACCTACGAGCAGTACTTC
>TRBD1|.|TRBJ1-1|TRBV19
CASSKGQAEAFF
TGTGCCAGTAGTAAAGGACAGGCCGAAGCTTTCTTT
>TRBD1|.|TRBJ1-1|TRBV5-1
CASSLGTGGANTEAFF
TGCGCCAGCAGCTTAGGAACAGGGGGGGCGAACACTGAAGCTTTCTTT
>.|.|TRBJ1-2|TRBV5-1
CASSLARERTGYTF
TGCGCCAGCAGCTTGGCTAGGGAGAGGACTGGCTACACCTTC
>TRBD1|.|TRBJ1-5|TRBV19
CASSPRTGLGNQPQHF
TGTGCCAGTAGTCCAAGGACAGGGTTAGGAAATCAGCCCCAGCATTTT
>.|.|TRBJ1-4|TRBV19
CASSLRVFGEKLFF
TGTGCCAGTAGTCTGCGGGTGTTTGGTGAAAAACTGTTTTTT
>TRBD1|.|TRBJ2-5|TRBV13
CASSSRQGARETQYF
TGTGCCAGCAGCTCAAGACAGGGGGCACGTGAGACCCAGTACTTC
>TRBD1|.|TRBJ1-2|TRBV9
CASSVATRQGLNYGYTF
TGTGCCAGCAGCGTAGCGACCCGACAGGGTCTTAACTATGGCTACACCTTC
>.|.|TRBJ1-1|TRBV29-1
CSVAGRVGTEAFF
TGCAGCGTTGCAGGCAGGGTGGGGACTGAAGCTTTCTTT
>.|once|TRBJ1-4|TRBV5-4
CASSLAGANEKLFF
TGTGCCAGCAGCTTGGCGGGGGCTAATGAAAAACTGTTTTTT
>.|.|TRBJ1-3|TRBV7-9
CASSLVGGNTIYF
TGTGCCAGCAGCTTAGTCGGTGGAAACACCATATATTTT
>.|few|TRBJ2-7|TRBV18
CASSPSASYEQYF
TGTGCCAGCTCACCCTCCGCTAGCTACGAGCAGTACTTC
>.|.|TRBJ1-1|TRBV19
CASSTPTLKAFF
TGTGCCAGTAGCACCCCAACTTTAAAAGCTTTCTTT